These 2 T cell receptor beta chains share one sample of origin, sequenced in a study of beta chain features in type 1 diabetes. Notes on the study in general: The study found moderately but significantly shorter TCRB CDR3s in all four CD4+ subsets of Type 1 diabetes patients.

cDNA synthesis used the whole RNA isolate, giving expressed TCRB sequences. Repertoires were generated with immunoSEQ multiplex PCR, while TCRdb's copy carries only in-frame clones and drops some. This sample yields hundreds of thousands of clones, of which more than 12% are seen a single time; approximately 0.039% belongs to the top ten. No antigen has been identified for these receptors. The sample consisted of naive CD4+ T cells from blood. These receptors were collected from a man younger than 30 with type 1 diabetes.

This clone was seen a handful of times. The V call is TRBV7-9, the J call TRBJ2-3, with 9 bases aligning to TRBD1. Trimming cost V 5 bases and J 3 bases; bases outside gene matches: 6. CDR1 and CDR2 from the germline V gene are SEHNR and FQNEAQ (reference sequence). The CDR3 has 15 residues. CDR3 amino acids: CASSDRDRVTDTQYF. The CDR3 DNA sequence: TGTGCCAGCAGCGACCGGGACAGGGTGACAGATACGCAGTATTTT.

This clone was recorded a few times. This same CDR3 is encoded by further DNA sequences in the sample. The chain is built from TRBV30 and TRBJ2-5; 7 nucleotides align to TRBD2. With V trimmed by 4 bases and J by 4 bases, 3 bases remained unmatched. The CDR3 has 12 amino acids. Germline-derived CDR1 and CDR2 are GTSNPN and SVGIG (reference sequence). The CDR3 region has the DNA TGTGCCTGGACCGGCGGGGGAGAGACCCAGTACTTC. Encoded protein: CAWTGGGETQYF.